A selection of T cell receptor beta chains follows, all from one sample in a study of response to subunit inactivated influenza vaccine. TCRdb reprocessed the RT-PCR reads via MiXCR and lists one record per CDR3 protein. The sample has approximately 530,000 distinct CDR3 sequences; 7.6% are singletons. The sample was PBMCs from blood, taken approximately 25 months after vaccination. Receptor source: a man aged 50 to 69 who received an inactivated influenza vaccine. The CDR3 runs from the conserved cysteine through the conserved F or W.

>12|TRBV7-9
CASSFRPTEAFF
>14|TRBV15
CATSNRDANQPQHF
>19|TRBV20-1
CSARFLGTGSRFPSYEQYF
>17|TRBV11-2
CASSLGGTGGHQETQYF
>16|TRBV7-2
CASSLASGTPSNEQFF
>15|TRBV18
CASSPQQQAADTQYF
>13|TRBV29-1
CSVQGASNQPQHF
>19|TRBV3-1
CASSQEISETGGITGELFF
>13|TRBV29-1
CSVRDRQGIEQYF
>15|TRBV11-1
CASSLTYGREYEQYF
>18|TRBV5-1
CASSLIGTGDPGTDTQYF
>15|TRBV6-5
CASSYTAGRGNEQYF
>18|TRBV7-2
CASSPSGNRGLTTYEQYF
>18|TRBV11-2
CASSLRPSGGVVGETQYF
>12|TRBV29-1
CSVGQGINIQYF
>16|TRBV4-1
CASSQDFQGSNYGYTF
>15|TRBV12-3/TRBV12-4
CASSPDGQGTTEAFF
>14|TRBV3-1
CASTPTGANYGYTF
>16|TRBV5-5
CASSLTLTGANYGYTF
>14|TRBV7-2
CASSLGSIDYEQYF
>17|TRBV7-2
CASSLAGGLAAVNEQFF
>14|TRBV5-1
CASRPDRDTYEQYF
>14|TRBV3-1
CASSQVRFPDTQYF
>15|TRBV5-1
CASSLGLREGEKLFF
>11|TRBV2
CASRVTYEQYF
>14|TRBV5-1
CASSFGTGAYEQFF
>17|TRBV7-9
CASSRSRQAGAKNIQYF
>14|TRBV7-9
CASSLKGTGYEQYF
>16|TRBV6-5
CASSYSFTGSNQPQHF
>15|TRBV7-6
CASSLEAVRSYEQYF
>18|TRBV6-2/TRBV6-3
CASSTPKLRGPTTDTQYF